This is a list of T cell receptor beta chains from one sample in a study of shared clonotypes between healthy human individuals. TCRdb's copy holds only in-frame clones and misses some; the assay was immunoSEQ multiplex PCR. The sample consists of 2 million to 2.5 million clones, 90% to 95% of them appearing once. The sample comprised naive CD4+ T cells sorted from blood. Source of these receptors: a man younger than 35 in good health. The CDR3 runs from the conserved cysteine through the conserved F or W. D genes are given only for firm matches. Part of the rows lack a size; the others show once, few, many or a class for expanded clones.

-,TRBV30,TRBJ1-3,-,CAWSVPYFSGNTIYF,TGTGCCTGGAGTGTCCCTTACTTCTCTGGAAACACCATATATTTT
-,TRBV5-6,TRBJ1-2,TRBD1,CASSFTGNRGDGYTF,TGTGCCAGCAGCTTTACAGGAAACAGGGGGGATGGCTACACCTTC
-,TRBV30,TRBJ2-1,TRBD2,CAWSAVAGLNEQFF,TGTGCCTGGAGTGCGGTAGCGGGCCTCAATGAGCAGTTCTTC
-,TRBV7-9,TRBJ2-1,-,CASSFSKPWSSYNEQFF,TGTGCCAGCAGCTTTTCCAAACCCTGGAGCTCCTACAATGAGCAGTTCTTC
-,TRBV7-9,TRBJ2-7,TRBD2,CASSLVSSTSAYEQYF,TGTGCCAGCAGCTTAGTTTCGTCTACTAGCGCCTACGAGCAGTACTTC
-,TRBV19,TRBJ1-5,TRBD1,CASSTTGFQPQHF,TGTGCCAGTAGTACGACAGGGTTTCAGCCCCAGCATTTT
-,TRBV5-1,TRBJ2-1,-,CASSDGTFELYNEQFF,TGCGCCAGCAGCGACGGGACTTTTGAACTATACAATGAGCAGTTCTTC
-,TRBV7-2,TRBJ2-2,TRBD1,CASSLGQGNTGELFF,TGTGCCAGCAGCCTGGGACAGGGGAACACCGGGGAGCTGTTTTTT
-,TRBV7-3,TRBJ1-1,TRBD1,CASSLRGPTEAFF,TGTGCCAGCAGCCTCAGGGGGCCCACTGAAGCTTTCTTT
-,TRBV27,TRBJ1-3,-,CASSEWSGNTIYF,TGTGCCAGCAGTGAGTGGTCTGGAAACACCATATATTTT
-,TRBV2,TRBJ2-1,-,CASRADYNEQFF,TGTGCCAGCAGGGCAGACTACAATGAGCAGTTCTTC
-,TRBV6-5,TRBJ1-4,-,CASSNGVGSEKLFF,TGTGCCAGCAGTAACGGCGTAGGGAGTGAAAAACTGTTTTTT
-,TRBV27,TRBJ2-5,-,CASTSWAGAQETQYF,TGTGCCAGCACCTCATGGGCGGGGGCCCAAGAGACCCAGTACTTC
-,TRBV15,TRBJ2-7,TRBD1,CATSLGQVSSNEQYF,TGTGCCACCAGCCTAGGACAGGTCTCCTCCAACGAGCAGTACTTC
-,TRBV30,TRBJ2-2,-,CAWGTPNTGELFF,TGTGCCTGGGGGACTCCGAACACCGGGGAGCTGTTTTTT
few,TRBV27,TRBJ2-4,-,CASSLTVKNIQYF,TGTGCCAGCAGTTTAACCGTCAAAAACATTCAGTACTTC
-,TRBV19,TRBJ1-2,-,CASTPGDIVGGYTF,TGTGCCAGTACCCCCGGGGATATTGTGGGCGGCTACACCTTC
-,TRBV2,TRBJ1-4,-,CASSVWATNEKLFF,TGTGCCAGCAGTGTTTGGGCAACTAATGAAAAACTGTTTTTT
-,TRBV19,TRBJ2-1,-,CASSMPRASLGNEQFF,TGTGCCAGTAGTATGCCCCGGGCTAGTTTAGGCAATGAGCAGTTCTTC
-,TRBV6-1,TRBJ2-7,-,CASTPTTGPLEQYF,TGTGCCAGCACCCCCACCACTGGCCCTCTCGAGCAGTACTTC
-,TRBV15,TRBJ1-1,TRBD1,CATSSRKTGGDEAFF,TGTGCCACCAGCAGCCGTAAGACAGGGGGGGATGAAGCTTTCTTT
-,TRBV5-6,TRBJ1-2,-,CASSLEGNAGGYTF,TGTGCCAGCAGCTTGGAAGGGAATGCAGGAGGCTACACCTTC
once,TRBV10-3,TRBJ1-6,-,CAISESTPGSGNSPLHF,TGTGCCATCAGTGAGTCGACTCCGGGGTCTGGGAATTCACCCCTCCACTTT
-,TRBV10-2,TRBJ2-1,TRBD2,CASGGLADYNEQFF,TGCGCCAGCGGTGGACTAGCGGATTACAATGAGCAGTTCTTC
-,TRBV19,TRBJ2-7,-,CASQEGMSYEQYF,TGTGCCAGTCAAGAGGGCATGTCCTACGAGCAGTACTTC
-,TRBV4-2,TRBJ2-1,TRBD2,CASSQELAGVPNEQFF,TGTGCCAGCAGCCAAGAACTAGCGGGGGTTCCCAATGAGCAGTTCTTC
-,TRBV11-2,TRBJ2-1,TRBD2,CASSLSSGQFF,TGTGCCAGCAGCCTATCTAGCGGGCAGTTCTTC
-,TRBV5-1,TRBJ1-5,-,CASSLTPGDSNQPQHF,TGCGCCAGCAGCTTAACCCCGGGGGATAGCAATCAGCCCCAGCATTTT
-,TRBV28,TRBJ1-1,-,CASLSQRNTEAFF,TGTGCCAGCTTATCGCAGCGAAACACTGAAGCTTTCTTT
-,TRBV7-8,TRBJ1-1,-,CASSQQGGTEAFF,TGTGCCAGCAGCCAACAGGGTGGCACTGAAGCTTTCTTT
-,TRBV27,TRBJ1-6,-,CASSFERGKIPSPLHF,TGTGCCAGCAGTTTCGAACGGGGGAAGATTCCCTCACCCCTCCACTTT
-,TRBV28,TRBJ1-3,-,CASKVSGNTIYF,TGTGCCAGCAAGGTCTCTGGAAACACCATATATTTT
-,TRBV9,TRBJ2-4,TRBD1,CASSVASGQGVAKNIQYF,TGTGCCAGCAGCGTAGCTTCGGGACAGGGAGTAGCCAAAAACATTCAGTACTTC
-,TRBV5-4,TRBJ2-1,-,CASSGGLRQSSYNEQFF,TGTGCCAGCAGCGGGGGGCTCCGGCAGAGCTCCTACAATGAGCAGTTCTTC
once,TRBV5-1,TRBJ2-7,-,CASSLASIGGVDEQYF,TGCGCCAGCAGCTTGGCATCGATAGGGGGGGTGGACGAGCAGTACTTC
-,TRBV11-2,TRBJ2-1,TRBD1,CASSLNQGQIYNEQFF,TGTGCCAGCAGTTTAAACCAGGGACAGATTTACAATGAGCAGTTCTTC
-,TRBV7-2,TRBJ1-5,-,CASSPEMRQPQHF,TGTGCCAGCAGCCCGGAGATGCGTCAGCCCCAGCATTTT
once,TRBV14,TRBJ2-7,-,CASSQRDGPYEQYF,TGTGCCAGCAGCCAAAGGGACGGGCCCTACGAGCAGTACTTC
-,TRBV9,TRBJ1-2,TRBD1,CASSPWDRKNYGYTF,TGTGCCAGCAGCCCCTGGGACAGGAAAAACTATGGCTACACCTTC
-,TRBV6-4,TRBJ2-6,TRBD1,CASSPQGAGANVLTF,TGTGCCAGCAGTCCTCAGGGGGCTGGGGCCAACGTCCTGACTTTC
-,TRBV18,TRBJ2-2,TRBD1,CASSKFGTANTGELFF,TGTGCCAGCTCTAAATTTGGGACAGCGAACACCGGGGAGCTGTTTTTT
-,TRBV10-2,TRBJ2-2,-,CASSDTGELFF,TGCGCCAGCAGTGACACCGGGGAGCTGTTTTTT
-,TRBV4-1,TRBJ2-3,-,CASSHLRDTQYF,TGCGCCAGCAGCCACTTAAGAGATACGCAGTATTTT
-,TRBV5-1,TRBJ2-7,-,CASTWDNSYEQYF,TGCGCCAGCACTTGGGACAACTCCTACGAGCAGTACTTC
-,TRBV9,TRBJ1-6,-,CASSVVGGGNSPLHF,TGTGCCAGCAGCGTAGTCGGGGGGGGAAATTCACCCCTCCACTTT
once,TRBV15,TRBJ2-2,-,CATSRSGDSAGELFF,TGTGCCACCAGCAGATCTGGCGATAGTGCCGGGGAGCTGTTTTTT
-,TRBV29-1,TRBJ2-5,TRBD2,CSVVGLAGRGNQETQYF,TGCAGCGTTGTGGGACTAGCGGGTCGAGGCAACCAAGAGACCCAGTACTTC
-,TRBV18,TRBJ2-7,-,CASSPPLLGGTYEQYF,TGTGCCAGCTCACCCCCTCTACTGGGAGGTACCTACGAGCAGTACTTC
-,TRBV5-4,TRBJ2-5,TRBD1,CASRQGETQYF,TGTGCCAGCCGACAGGGGGAGACCCAGTACTTC
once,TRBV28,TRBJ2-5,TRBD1,CASSPGTVQETQYF,TGTGCCAGCAGTCCCGGGACAGTTCAAGAGACCCAGTACTTC
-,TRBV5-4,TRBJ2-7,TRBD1,CASSLWQGAPYEQYF,TGTGCCAGCAGCTTGTGGCAGGGGGCCCCCTACGAGCAGTACTTC
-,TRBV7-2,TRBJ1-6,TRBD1,CASSHGTVGVNSPLHF,TGTGCCAGCAGCCACGGGACAGTAGGGGTTAATTCACCCCTCCACTTT
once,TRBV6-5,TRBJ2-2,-,CASRGSTGNTGELFF,TGTGCCAGCAGAGGATCGACAGGGAACACCGGGGAGCTGTTTTTT